This T cell receptor beta chain derives from a study of cytomegalovirus exposure and HLA in healthy donors. General observations from the study: The study listed roughly 150 cytomegalovirus-associated TCR beta chains.

There are 13 residues in the CDR3. V shed 6 bases, J shed 2 bases, and the junction held 0 bases outside the gene matches. The germline CDR1 and CDR2 sequences are SNHLY and FYNNEI. With 60 Vbeta and 13 Jbeta primers, the PCR was carried out. Assay used: immunoSEQ multiplex PCR; TCRdb lists only in-frame clones, some missing. The sample shows roughly 120,000 clones, about three quarters of them seen only once. Comment on this clone: Its antigen is unidentified.

The J gene is TRBJ1-4, the V gene TRBV2; TRBD1 aligns across 7 bases. Sequencing was performed on PBMCs. This TCR was recovered from a human donor in good health. The CDR3 bases are TGTGCCAGCAGGGACAGGACTAATGAAAAACTGTTTTTT. Translated: CASRDRTNEKLFF.